A selection of T cell receptor beta chains follows, all from one sample in a study of blood T cell repertoires in COVID-19. The data were produced by immunoSEQ multiplex PCR, yet TCRdb's version contains in-frame clones alone and is incomplete. The table shows 190,000 or so clones, with approximately 86% occurring only once. Sequenced input: peripheral blood. These receptors came from a man aged 35 to 55 with active or convalescent COVID-19. CDR3s include the opening cysteine and the closing phenylalanine or tryptophan. The D gene is left open where the match is weak. The size of a clone is reported for some rows only, either as once, few or many, or as a class for expanded clones.

TRBJ1-1,TRBD1,few,TRBV19,TGTGCCAGTAGGCCGGACAGGGGGATCAACACTGAAGCTTTCTTT,CASRPDRGINTEAFF
TRBJ1-1,TRBD1,NA,TRBV6-5,TGTGCCAGCACAGGGGGATCAGCTTTCTTT,CASTGGSAFF
TRBJ1-2,NA,once,TRBV6-2/TRBV6-3,TGTGCCAGCAGTTATTCGGCAGGTGAAACCTATGGCTACACCTTC,CASSYSAGETYGYTF
TRBJ1-2,TRBD1,few,TRBV10-3,TGTGCCATCAGTGGGGGACAGGGGAGTAACTATGGCTACACCTTC,CAISGGQGSNYGYTF
TRBJ1-4,NA,once,TRBV14,TGTGCCAGCAGCCAAAGTGCGGGTAATGAAAAACTGTTTTTT,CASSQSAGNEKLFF
TRBJ2-7,TRBD1,NA,TRBV18,TGTGCCAGCTCACCGGGACAGGGTACCGACGAGCAGTACTTC,CASSPGQGTDEQYF
TRBJ2-7,NA,NA,TRBV9,TGTGCCAGCAGCGTAGAGTCGAGCGGGCGGTCCTACGAGCAGTACTTC,CASSVESSGRSYEQYF
TRBJ2-7,NA,NA,TRBV27,TGTGCCAGCAGTATAACCGGGACAACTTACGAGCAGTACTTC,CASSITGTTYEQYF
TRBJ2-5,NA,NA,TRBV30,TGTGCCTGGAGTGAAACAGGGTTGGGAGAGACCCAGTACTTC,CAWSETGLGETQYF
TRBJ1-2,NA,NA,TRBV6-5,TGTGCCAGCAGTTACGAACAGTTCTCAACCTATGGCTACACCTTC,CASSYEQFSTYGYTF
TRBJ1-4,NA,NA,TRBV7-2,TGTGCCAGCAGCTTATTCCCGGGTTCAGAAAAACTGTTTTTT,CASSLFPGSEKLFF
TRBJ2-7,NA,NA,TRBV6-5,TGTGCCAGCAGGGGTCCAGGCACCTACGAGCAGTACTTC,CASRGPGTYEQYF
TRBJ1-2,NA,NA,TRBV3-1/TRBV3-2,TGTGCCAGCAGTCTTCTATCTAACTATGGCTACACCTTC,CASSLLSNYGYTF
TRBJ2-5,TRBD2,NA,TRBV11-2,TGTGCCAGCAGCCCCAGGACTAGCGGGAGAGAGACCCAGTACTTC,CASSPRTSGRETQYF
TRBJ2-7,NA,NA,TRBV27,TGTGCCAGCAGTTCAATACCCCCTCCAGGTTCCTACGAGCAGTACTTC,CASSSIPPPGSYEQYF
TRBJ1-5,NA,few,TRBV10-2,TGCGCCAGCAGTGAAAGTGGGCTACACAATCAGCCCCAGCATTTT,CASSESGLHNQPQHF
TRBJ1-1,NA,NA,TRBV6-5,TGTGCCAGCATGGGTCGGGGGAACACTGAAGCTTTCTTT,CASMGRGNTEAFF
TRBJ2-7,TRBD2,NA,TRBV27,TGTGCCAGCAGGGCGGGGGTAGCCTACGAGCAGTACTTC,CASRAGVAYEQYF
TRBJ2-5,TRBD2,NA,TRBV30,TGTGCCTGGAGTGTACGGGATAGCGGGGCGGGAGAGACCCAGTACTTC,CAWSVRDSGAGETQYF
TRBJ1-3,NA,NA,TRBV10-1,TGCGCCAGCAACAGTTTCTCTGGAAACACCATATATTTT,CASNSFSGNTIYF
TRBJ1-3,NA,few,TRBV30,TGTGCCTGGACCCAGGGGACTGGAAACACCATATATTTT,CAWTQGTGNTIYF
TRBJ1-2,NA,NA,TRBV2,TGTGCCAGCAGTGCGGCGAGGGTGGGCGGCTACACCTTC,CASSAARVGGYTF
TRBJ1-6,TRBD1,NA,TRBV5-1,TGCGCCAGCAGCATGACAGGGGGAGGCTATAATTCACCCCTCCACTTT,CASSMTGGGYNSPLHF
TRBJ1-2,TRBD1,once,TRBV27,TGTGCCAGCAGTTTAGGACAGGGAATTGGCTACACCTTC,CASSLGQGIGYTF
TRBJ1-2,NA,few,TRBV7-9,TGTGCCAGCAGCGCCCTACCCGAAAGGAGTGGCTACACCTTC,CASSALPERSGYTF
TRBJ1-5,NA,NA,TRBV4-2,TGTGCCAGCAGCCGCAATCCGGGACAAGGGGGTCAGCCCCAGCATTTT,CASSRNPGQGGQPQHF